The 10 T cell receptor beta chains below come from one sample, sequenced in a study of siplizumab effects on memory and regulatory T cells. Sequencing used immunoSEQ multiplex PCR; TCRdb keeps in-frame clones, though not all of them. The data contain over 60,000 clones, about 90% of them singletons. The source material was CD8+ T cells sorted from blood. The receptor source for this set is a human donor in good health.

This clone was counted a single time. The chain employs TRBV19 and TRBJ2-1; D is unclear. V lost 3 bases, J lost 0 bases, and 9 bases lay in between. This CDR3 has 15 amino acids. Germline-derived CDR1 and CDR2 are LNHDA and SQIVND (reference sequence). CDR3 protein: CASSIASLSYNEQFF. The CDR3 region has the DNA TGTGCCAGTAGTATCGCCTCACTCTCCTACAATGAGCAGTTCTTC. Combining the CDR3 with reference TRBV19 and TRBJ2-1 gives the whole variable domain DGGITQSPKYLFRKEGQNVTLSCEQNLNHDAMYWYRQDPGQGLRLIYYSQIVNDFQKGDIAEGYSVSREKKESFPLTVTSAQKNPTAFYLCASSIASLSYNEQFFGPGTRLTVL.

The chain is built from TRBV9 and TRBJ2-1; D may match TRBD1 or TRBD2 (5 bases each). CDR3 length: 16 amino acids. V was cut by 2 bases and J by 0 bases, with 12 bases left in between. Per germline, CDR1 SGDLS and CDR2 YYNGEE. CDR3 residues: CASSVGGDDSYNEQFF. The CDR3 nucleotides read TGTGCCAGCAGCGTTGGGGGAGATGACTCCTACAATGAGCAGTTCTTC.

The chain links TRBV7-8 to TRBJ1-6; the D is unclear. This CDR3 spans 16 amino acids. CDR1 is SGHVS and CDR2 is FQNEAQ in the germline V gene. V lost 6 bases and J 0 bases, leaving 12 bases between the germline ends. CDR3 nucleotide sequence: TGTGCCAGCAGAGACAACCGAAACTCCTATAATTCACCCCTCCACTTT. This gives the protein CASRDNRNSYNSPLHF.

The genes are TRBV5-4 and TRBJ2-1, with D tentatively TRBD2 (5 bases). Looked up from germline, CDR1 is SGHNT and CDR2 is YYREEE (reference sequence). The CDR3 sequence is 15 residues long. With 6 bases removed from V and 4 bases from J, the gap between germline ends came to 17 bases. CDR3 protein: CASTMVLDSYNEQFF. For the CDR3, the DNA is TGTGCCAGCACCATGGTTTTGGACTCGTACAATGAGCAGTTCTTC.

The CDR3 bases are TGTGCCAGCAGCTTCCGGGGACTTTTGGCTAATGAAAAACTGTTTTTT. This encodes CASSFRGLLANEKLFF. The chain combines TRBV13 with TRBJ1-4; D is perhaps TRBD1 (5 bases). The CDR3 length is 16 residues. Trimming removed 3 bases at V and 3 bases at J, with 14 bases between. CDR1 and CDR2 from the germline V gene are PRHDT and FYEKMQ (reference sequence). The full variable domain, in which reference TRBV13 and TRBJ1-4 provide the parts outside the CDR3, is AAGVIQSPRHLIKEKRETATLKCYPIPRHDTVYWYQQGPGQDPQFLISFYEKMQSDKGSIPDRFSAQQFSDYHSELNMSSLELGDSALYFCASSFRGLLANEKLFFGSGTQLSVL.

V usage is TRBV28 and J usage is TRBJ2-3; D unclear. In germline, CDR1 is MDHEN, CDR2 SYDVKM. The CDR3 sequence is 11 residues long. Trimming took 5 bases from V and 12 from J, leaving 12 bases between them. This chain's CDR3 is CASSPRTYQYF. The CDR3 bases are TGTGCCAGCAGTCCCCGGACCTACCAGTATTTT.

The gene calls are TRBV15 and TRBJ2-7; 10 bases match TRBD2. J was trimmed by 5 bases and V by 2 bases; bases with no gene match: 3. The CDR3 sequence is 14 residues long. The germline V gene encodes CDR1 LNHNV and CDR2 YYDKDF (reference sequence). The CDR3 protein is CATSRRGLANEQYF. DNA for the CDR3: TGTGCCACCAGCAGAAGGGGACTAGCGAACGAGCAGTACTTC.

The chain employs TRBV6-5 and TRBJ1-5; D is uncertain. V lost 1 base to trimming and J lost 6 bases, with 7 bases between them. Germline lookup yields CDR1 MNHEY and CDR2 SVGAGI. The length of the CDR3 is 13 residues. The CDR3 loop is CASSYYRPQPQHF. The CDR3 coding sequence is TGTGCCAGCAGTTACTATCGCCCTCAGCCCCAGCATTTT.

This chain links TRBV4-2 with TRBJ2-7, with D unclear. With 5 bases removed from V and 5 bases from J, the gap between germline ends came to 13 bases. The germline gives CDR1 LGHNA, CDR2 YNFKEQ. This CDR3 is built from 13 residues. The CDR3 nucleotides are TGTGCCAGCAGCGCCCCCCCCTACCACGAGCAGTACTTC. As protein: CASSAPPYHEQYF.

The genes are TRBV13 and TRBJ1-2; 9 positions match TRBD1. Looked up from germline, CDR1 is PRHDT and CDR2 is FYEKMQ (reference sequence). The V segment lost 4 bases and the J segment 7 bases; nucleotides outside the gene matches: 7. The CDR3 has 14 amino acids. Here the CDR3 DNA reads TGTGCCAGCAGCTCTACAGGGGGCATCTCTGGCTACACCTTC. It translates to CASSSTGGISGYTF.